A selection of T cell receptor beta chains follows, all from one sample in a study of cytomegalovirus exposure and HLA in healthy donors. Sequencing used immunoSEQ multiplex PCR; TCRdb keeps in-frame clones, though not all of them. Of 80,000 to 100,000 clones listed, 73% were seen once; the top ten hold approximately 3.5%. Sample: PBMCs. The source of these receptors is a man aged 35-49 years in good health and CMV-seronegative. CDR3s include the opening cysteine and the closing phenylalanine or tryptophan. Each record gives: clone size, V gene, D gene, J gene, CDR3 DNA, CDR3 protein. D genes are given only for firm matches. Size values are once, few and many counts, or a class for expanded clones, and some rows have none.

size: NA; V: TRBV18; D: TRBD1; J: TRBJ1-6; DNA: TGTGCCAGCTCACCCGGGACAGTGAATTCACCCCTCCACTTT; CDR3: CASSPGTVNSPLHF
size: few; V: TRBV2; D: TRBD1; J: TRBJ2-4; DNA: TGTGCCAGCAGCCGGACAGGGGCGGGGGTGGTTCAGTACTTC; CDR3: CASSRTGAGVVQYF
size: NA; V: TRBV7-9; D: NA; J: TRBJ2-1; DNA: TGTGCCAGCAGCTTACCGGAGCGGTTTGAGCAGTTCTTC; CDR3: CASSLPERFEQFF
size: NA; V: TRBV11-2; D: NA; J: TRBJ1-2; DNA: TGTGCCAGCAGCTTGGAACTTTACGGGGCTAACTATGGCTACACCTTC; CDR3: CASSLELYGANYGYTF
size: NA; V: TRBV11-3; D: NA; J: TRBJ2-6; DNA: TGTGCCAGCAGCTTAGGACAGGGAGGACACTCTGGGGCCAACGTCCTGACTTTC; CDR3: CASSLGQGGHSGANVLTF
size: NA; V: TRBV18; D: TRBD2; J: TRBJ2-5; DNA: TGTGCCAGCTCACCTCTGTCTAGCGGGGGGCCGGGTTCGGAGACCCAGTACTTC; CDR3: CASSPLSSGGPGSETQYF
size: few; V: TRBV19; D: NA; J: TRBJ1-4; DNA: TGTGCCAGTACCTTTTACGGAACGGGGAATGAAAAACTGTTTTTT; CDR3: CASTFYGTGNEKLFF
size: NA; V: TRBV5-4; D: TRBD2; J: TRBJ2-7; DNA: TGTGCCAGCAGCTTGGTTGGCGGGGGACCTATCTACGAGCAGTACTTC; CDR3: CASSLVGGGPIYEQYF
size: once; V: TRBV29-1; D: TRBD1; J: TRBJ2-7; DNA: TGCAGCGTGGCACTTACCGGGACAGGGGACGAGCAGTACTTC; CDR3: CSVALTGTGDEQYF
size: NA; V: TRBV30; D: NA; J: TRBJ1-1; DNA: TGTGCCTGGAGGGATAGAGGGAACACTGAAGCTTTCTTT; CDR3: CAWRDRGNTEAFF
size: many; V: TRBV4-1; D: TRBD1; J: TRBJ2-5; DNA: TGCGCCAGCAGCCAAGATCGGACAGGGGGTGAGACCCAGTACTTC; CDR3: CASSQDRTGGETQYF
size: NA; V: TRBV15; D: TRBD2; J: TRBJ2-5; DNA: TGTGCCACCAGCAGAGGGGTTAGCGGGGGGCTAAAAGAGACCCAGTACTTC; CDR3: CATSRGVSGGLKETQYF
size: few; V: TRBV4-1; D: TRBD2; J: TRBJ2-7; DNA: TGCGCCAGCAGCCAAGGCTGGGGTAGCGGGGGGTACGAGCAGTACTTC; CDR3: CASSQGWGSGGYEQYF
size: NA; V: TRBV5-4; D: NA; J: TRBJ1-3; DNA: TGTGCCAGCAGCCCGGACAGTATGAACACCATATATTTT; CDR3: CASSPDSMNTIYF
size: NA; V: TRBV4-3; D: TRBD1; J: TRBJ1-6; DNA: TGCGCCAGCACCCGGGACAGGGGGCAACCCCTCCACTTT; CDR3: CASTRDRGQPLHF
size: NA; V: TRBV7-9; D: NA; J: TRBJ1-4; DNA: TGTGCCAGCAGCTTAGCGCTGGGGATACAGGGAAAAAAACTGTTTTTT; CDR3: CASSLALGIQGKKLFF
size: NA; V: TRBV28; D: NA; J: TRBJ2-3; DNA: TGTGCCAGCACCCAGAGGGTAAGCACAGATACGCAGTATTTT; CDR3: CASTQRVSTDTQYF
size: NA; V: TRBV30; D: NA; J: TRBJ1-6; DNA: TGTGCCTGGAGGGGGCCACCCCTCCACTTT; CDR3: CAWRGPPLHF
size: once; V: TRBV18; D: TRBD1; J: TRBJ1-5; DNA: TGTGCCAGCTCACCGGGACAGGATCAGCCCCAGCATTTT; CDR3: CASSPGQDQPQHF
size: NA; V: TRBV6-5; D: NA; J: TRBJ1-6; DNA: TGTGCCAGCAGTAACCGAGCCTATAATTCACCCCTCCACTTT; CDR3: CASSNRAYNSPLHF
size: NA; V: TRBV7-8; D: NA; J: TRBJ2-3; DNA: TGTGCCAGCAGCGACCCGGGGTCCGATACGCAGTATTTT; CDR3: CASSDPGSDTQYF
size: NA; V: TRBV28; D: NA; J: TRBJ2-3; DNA: TGTGCCAGCAGTCCGTACACAGATACGCAGTATTTT; CDR3: CASSPYTDTQYF